The clone carrying this T cell receptor beta chain was recorded at least ten times. Every sequencing run drew on 15-18 subjects and yielded over 190 million TCR-beta sequences. TCRdb passed the 5' RACE reads through MiXCR, listing each CDR3 protein once. Of some 47,000 distinct CDR3 sequences detected, 20% to 25% appear once; the ten largest clones hold roughly 4.7%. The data belong to a study of neurological immune-mediated disorders. V was cut by 5 bases and J by 0 bases, with 10 bases left in between. This CDR3 contains 15 residues. Looked up from germline, CDR1 is ENHRY and CDR2 is SYGVKD. Regarding time point: technical triplicate 3. Unsorted libraries were generated from 2 million PBMCs. These cells had been stored in RNAlater at -80 C.

The sequenced material came from PBMCs. The sequence was obtained from a man aged 55 to 70 with HTLV-1-associated myelopathy (HAM/TSP). The chain employs TRBV10-3 and TRBJ1-4; the D gene is possibly TRBD1 (5 bases). This CDR3 reads CAISSSRATNEKLFF. CDR3 DNA sequence: TGTGCCATCAGTTCCTCCAGGGCAACTAATGAAAAACTGTTTTTT.